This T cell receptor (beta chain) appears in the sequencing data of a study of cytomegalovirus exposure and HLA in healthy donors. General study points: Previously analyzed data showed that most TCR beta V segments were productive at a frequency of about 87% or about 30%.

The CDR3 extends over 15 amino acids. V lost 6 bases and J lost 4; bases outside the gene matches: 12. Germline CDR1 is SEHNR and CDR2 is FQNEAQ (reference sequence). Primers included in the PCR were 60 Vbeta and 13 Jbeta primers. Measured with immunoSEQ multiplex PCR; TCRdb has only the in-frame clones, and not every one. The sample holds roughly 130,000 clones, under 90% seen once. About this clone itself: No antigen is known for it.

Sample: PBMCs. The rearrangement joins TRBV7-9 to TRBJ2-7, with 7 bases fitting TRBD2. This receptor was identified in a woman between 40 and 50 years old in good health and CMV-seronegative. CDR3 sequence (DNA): TGTGCCAGCAGTTTTTATTCTAGCGGAGATTACGAGCAGTACTTC. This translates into CASSFYSSGDYEQYF.